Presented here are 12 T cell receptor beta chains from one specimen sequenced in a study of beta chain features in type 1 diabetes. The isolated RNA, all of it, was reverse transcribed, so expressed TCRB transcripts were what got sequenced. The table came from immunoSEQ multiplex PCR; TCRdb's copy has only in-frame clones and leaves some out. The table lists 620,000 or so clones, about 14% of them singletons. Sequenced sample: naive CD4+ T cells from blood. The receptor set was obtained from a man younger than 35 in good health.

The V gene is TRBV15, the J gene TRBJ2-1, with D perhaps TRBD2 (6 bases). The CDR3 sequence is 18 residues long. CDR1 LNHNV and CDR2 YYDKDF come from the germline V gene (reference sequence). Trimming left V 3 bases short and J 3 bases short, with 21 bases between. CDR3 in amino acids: CATSSPWGGRAGYNEQFF. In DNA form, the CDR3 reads TGTGCCACCAGCAGCCCCTGGGGAGGACGGGCGGGCTACAATGAGCAGTTCTTC.

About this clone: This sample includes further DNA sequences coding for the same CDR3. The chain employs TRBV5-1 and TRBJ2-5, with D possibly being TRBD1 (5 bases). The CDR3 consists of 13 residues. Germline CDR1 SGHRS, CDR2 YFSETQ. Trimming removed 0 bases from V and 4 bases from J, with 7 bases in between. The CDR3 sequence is CASSLGRGETQYF. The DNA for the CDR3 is TGCGCCAGCAGCTTGGGAAGGGGAGAGACCCAGTACTTC.

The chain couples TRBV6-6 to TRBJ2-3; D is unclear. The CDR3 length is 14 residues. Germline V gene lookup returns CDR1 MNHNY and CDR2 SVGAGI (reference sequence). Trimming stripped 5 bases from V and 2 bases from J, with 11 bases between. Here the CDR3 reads CASSPGQLTDTQYF. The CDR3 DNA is TGTGCCAGCAGTCCCGGGCAACTCACAGATACGCAGTATTTT.

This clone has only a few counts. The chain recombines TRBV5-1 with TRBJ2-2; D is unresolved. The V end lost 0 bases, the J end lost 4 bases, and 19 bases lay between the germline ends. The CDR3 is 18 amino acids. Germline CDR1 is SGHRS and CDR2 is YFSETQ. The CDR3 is CASSLAVGTSYGTGELFF. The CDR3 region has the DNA TGCGCCAGCAGCTTGGCCGTTGGTACGAGCTACGGCACCGGGGAGCTGTTTTTT.

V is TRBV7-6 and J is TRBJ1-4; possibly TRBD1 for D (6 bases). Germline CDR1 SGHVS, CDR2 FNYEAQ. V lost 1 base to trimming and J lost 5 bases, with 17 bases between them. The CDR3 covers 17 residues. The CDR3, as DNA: TGTGCCAGCAGCTTAGGTAGGAGGAGGACAGCGAATGAAAAACTGTTTTTT. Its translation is CASSLGRRRTANEKLFF.

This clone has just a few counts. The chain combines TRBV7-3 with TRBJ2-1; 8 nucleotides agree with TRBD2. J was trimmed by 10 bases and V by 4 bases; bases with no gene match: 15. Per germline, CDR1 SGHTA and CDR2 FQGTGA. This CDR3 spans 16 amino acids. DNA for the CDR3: TGTGCCAGCAGCTCCTATCCCGGGACTAGGATAGGAGAGCAGTTCTTC. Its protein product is CASSSYPGTRIGEQFF.

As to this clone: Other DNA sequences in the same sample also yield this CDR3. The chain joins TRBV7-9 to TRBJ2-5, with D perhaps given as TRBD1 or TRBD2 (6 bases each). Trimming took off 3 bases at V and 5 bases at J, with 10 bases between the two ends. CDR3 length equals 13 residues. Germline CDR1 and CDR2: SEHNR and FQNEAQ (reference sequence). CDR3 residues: CASSLGGVETQYF. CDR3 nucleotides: TGTGCCAGCAGCTTGGGGGGCGTTGAGACCCAGTACTTC.

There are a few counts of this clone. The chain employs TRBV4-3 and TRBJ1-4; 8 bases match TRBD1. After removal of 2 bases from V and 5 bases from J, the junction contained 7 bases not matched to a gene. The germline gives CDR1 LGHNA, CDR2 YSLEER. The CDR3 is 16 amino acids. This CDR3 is CASSQSSGTGNEKLFF. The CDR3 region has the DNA TGCGCCAGCAGCCAATCCTCCGGGACAGGCAATGAAAAACTGTTTTTT.

CDR3 sequence (DNA): TGTGCCAGTGGTGTAGGGAGCAACGAGCAGTACTTC. Protein: CASGVGSNEQYF. J is TRBJ2-7 and V is TRBV19; D perhaps matches TRBD2 (5 bases). CDR3 length equals 12 residues. CDR1 is LNHDA and CDR2 is SQIVND in the germline V gene (reference sequence). V lost 8 bases and J 5 bases, leaving 13 bases between the germline ends.

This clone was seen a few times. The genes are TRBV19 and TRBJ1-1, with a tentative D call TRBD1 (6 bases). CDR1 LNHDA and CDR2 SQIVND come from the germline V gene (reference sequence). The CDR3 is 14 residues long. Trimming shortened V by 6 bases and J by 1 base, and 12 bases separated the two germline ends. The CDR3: CASRAGTQNTEAFF. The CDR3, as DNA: TGTGCCAGTAGGGCCGGGACACAGAACACTGAAGCTTTCTTT.

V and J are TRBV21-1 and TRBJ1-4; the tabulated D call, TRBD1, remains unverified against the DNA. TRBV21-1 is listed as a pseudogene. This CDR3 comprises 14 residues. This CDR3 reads CASSRRQGNEKLFF. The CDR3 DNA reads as TGTGCCAGCAGCAGAAGACAGGGTAATGAAAAACTGTTTTTT.

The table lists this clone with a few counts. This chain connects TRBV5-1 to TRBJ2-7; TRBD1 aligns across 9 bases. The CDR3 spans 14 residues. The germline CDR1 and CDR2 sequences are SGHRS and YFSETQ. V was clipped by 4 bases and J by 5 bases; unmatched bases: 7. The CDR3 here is CASSPRTGENEQYF. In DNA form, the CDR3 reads TGCGCCAGCAGCCCCCGGACAGGGGAAAACGAGCAGTACTTC.